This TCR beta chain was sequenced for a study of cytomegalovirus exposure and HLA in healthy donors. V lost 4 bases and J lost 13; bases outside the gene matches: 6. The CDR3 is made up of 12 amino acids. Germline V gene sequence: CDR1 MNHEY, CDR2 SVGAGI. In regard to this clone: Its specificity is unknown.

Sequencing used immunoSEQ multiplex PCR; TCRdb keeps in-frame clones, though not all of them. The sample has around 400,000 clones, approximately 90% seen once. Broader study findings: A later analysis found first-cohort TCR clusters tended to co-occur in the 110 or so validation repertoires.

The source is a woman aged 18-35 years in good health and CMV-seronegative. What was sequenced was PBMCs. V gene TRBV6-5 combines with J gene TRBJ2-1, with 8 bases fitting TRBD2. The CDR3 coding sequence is TGTGCCAGCAGTTCGAGGCGGGGGGTACAGTTCTTC. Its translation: CASSSRRGVQFF.